The 24 T cell receptor beta chains in this list originate from one sample, sequenced in a study of T cell repertoires in cytomegalovirus infection. TCRdb reanalysed the reads using MiXCR and keeps one entry per CDR3 protein. The sample holds 200,000 or so distinct CDR3 sequences, roughly 27% seen once. Sequenced: PBMCs. Every receptor here comes from a human donor in good health (CMV status not recorded). Some clones in this sample may be carry-over from other donors' samples.

The chain carries TRBV5-1 and TRBJ2-2; D not certain. Trimming cost V 4 bases and J 0 bases, with 16 bases left between them. CDR3 length: 17 amino acids. Looked up from germline, CDR1 is SGHRS and CDR2 is YFSETQ. CDR3 DNA: TGCGCCAGCAGCCGAACCCCCCAGGAGACGAACACCGGGGAGCTGTTTTTT. Translation: CASSRTPQETNTGELFF.

This clonotype was counted many times. This sequence joins TRBV10-3 and TRBJ2-1; 14 nucleotides agree with TRBD2. V was clipped by 7 bases and J by 0 bases; unmatched bases: 8. Germline V gene data show CDR1 as ENHRY and CDR2 as SYGVKD. CDR3 length equals 18 residues. The CDR3 DNA sequence: TGTGCCATCATTCGGACTAGCGGGGGGTCTAGCTCCTACAATGAGCAGTTCTTC. Translated, it gives CAIIRTSGGSSSYNEQFF.

This clonotype was seen more than once but under ten times. The chain links TRBV12-3 or TRBV12-4 to TRBJ1-4; perhaps TRBD1 as D (5 bases). Trimming took off 0 bases at V and 7 bases at J, with 12 bases between the two ends. This CDR3 is 15 amino acids long. CDR3 sequence reads: CASSLARGDGEKLFF. The CDR3 DNA reads TGTGCCAGCAGTTTAGCGCGGGGGGACGGTGAAAAACTGTTTTTT.

This clonotype has just a few counts. V gene TRBV4-3 combines with J gene TRBJ1-1, with D unresolved. Trimming pared 3 bases from V and 3 bases from J, leaving 14 bases between. The V gene's germline CDR1 is LGHNA and CDR2 YSLEER. This CDR3 contains 15 residues. CDR3: CASSQNPHGDTEAFF. The CDR3 DNA sequence: TGCGCCAGCAGCCAGAACCCTCATGGAGACACTGAAGCTTTCTTT.

J is TRBJ1-1 and V is TRBV2, with a tentative D call TRBD1 (5 bases). CDR3 length: 15 residues. Germline CDR1 reads SNHLY; CDR2 reads FYNNEI. The V end lost 4 bases, the J end lost 4 bases, and 16 bases lay between the germline ends. DNA for the CDR3: TGTGCCAGCAGTGCGGCGGTTCGGGGGAGCACTGAAGCTTTCTTT. Its translation: CASSAAVRGSTEAFF.

The table lists this clonotype with a count of one. V usage is TRBV29-1 and J usage is TRBJ1-2; no definite D call. The CDR3 is 11 residues long. Per germline, CDR1 SQVTM and CDR2 ANQGSEA. Trimming left V 7 bases short and J 6 bases short, with 12 bases between. In DNA, the CDR3 is TGCAGCGCCTGGGGAAAGAATGGCTACACCTTC. It translates to CSAWGKNGYTF.

V gene TRBV7-9 combines with J gene TRBJ2-7; no definite D call. Germline-derived CDR1 and CDR2 are SEHNR and FQNEAQ (reference sequence). The CDR3 consists of 13 residues. V lost 5 bases and J lost 2, with 10 bases in between. The CDR3 loop reads CASSTRWPYEQYF. DNA of the CDR3: TGTGCCAGCAGCACAAGATGGCCCTACGAGCAGTACTTC. The full variable domain, in which reference TRBV7-9 and TRBJ2-7 provide the parts outside the CDR3, is DTGVSQNPRHKITKRGQNVTFRCDPISEHNRLYWYRQTLGQGPEFLTYFQNEAQLEKSRLLSDRFSAERPKGSFSTLEIQRTEQGDSAMYLCASSTRWPYEQYFGPGTRLTVT.

As to this clonotype: A read error may be the cause here, since a much bigger clone is one base away. This rearrangement joins TRBV7-4 to TRBJ1-1; no definite D call. Germline CDR1 SGHVT, CDR2 SQSDAQ. Trimming removed 4 bases at V and 3 bases at J, with 9 bases between. CDR3 length: 13 amino acids. The CDR3 region has the DNA TGTGCCAGCAGCTCAAGACGGTACACTGAAGCTTTCTTT. Translated: CASSSRRYTEAFF.

The chain links TRBV18 to TRBJ2-1, with TRBD1 identical over 8 bases. The CDR3 sequence is 14 residues long. The V and J ends lost 0 bases and 5 bases, in that order; junction bases with no gene match: 0. Per the germline V gene, CDR1 is KGHSH and CDR2 is LQKENI. CDR3 residues: CASSPPGQDNEQFF. DNA of the CDR3: TGTGCCAGCTCACCACCGGGACAGGACAATGAGCAGTTCTTC. Drawing the rest from reference TRBV18 and TRBJ2-1, the complete variable domain is NAGVMQNPRHLVRRRGQEARLRCSPMKGHSHVYWYRQLPEEGLKFMVYLQKENIIDESGMPKERFSAEFPKEGPSILRIQQVVRGDSAAYFCASSPPGQDNEQFFGPGTRLTVL.

The table lists this clonotype with many counts. The chain employs TRBV7-8 and TRBJ2-3, with TRBD2 matching 10 bases. The CDR3 loop spans 16 amino acids. Unmatched junction bases numbered 12, after V lost 6 bases and J lost 6 bases. The germline CDR1 and CDR2 sequences are SGHVS and FQNEAQ. The CDR3 reads CASSPKASGGADTQYF. For the CDR3, the DNA is TGTGCCAGCAGTCCCAAGGCCAGCGGGGGGGCGGATACGCAGTATTTT.

This clonotype was picked up many times. This sequence joins TRBV7-2 and TRBJ1-1; D ambiguous. V dropped 4 bases and J dropped 5 bases, with 14 bases sitting between them. This CDR3 comprises 14 residues. CDR1 and CDR2 from the germline V gene are SGHTA and FQGNSA. The CDR3 protein is CASSSDVWGTEAFF. The CDR3 coding sequence is TGTGCCAGCAGCTCGGACGTTTGGGGAACTGAAGCTTTCTTT.

Comments on this clonotype: Since no conserved phenylalanine or tryptophan closes the CDR3, a read error is the likely cause. This sequence joins TRBV7-6 and TRBJ1-6, with 8 nucleotides matching TRBD1. J gave up 7 bases and V 5 bases, and 7 bases lay outside the gene matches. The CDR3 has 15 residues. Per the germline V gene, CDR1 is SGHVS and CDR2 is FNYEAQ. The CDR3 protein is CASSPLGQGNSPLHV. The CDR3 DNA reads as TGTGCCAGCAGCCCACTTGGACAGGGAAATTCACCCCTCCACGTT.

The table lists this clonotype with a few counts. The chain carries TRBV2 and TRBJ2-5, with 8 bases lining up with TRBD2. The ends lost 3 bases at V and 0 bases at J; junction bases unmatched: 6. The CDR3 consists of 16 residues. The germline V gene has CDR1 SNHLY and CDR2 FYNNEI. CDR3: CASSEGPGGDQETQYF. DNA for the CDR3: TGTGCCAGCAGTGAGGGCCCCGGGGGGGACCAAGAGACCCAGTACTTC.

This chain joins TRBV12-3 or TRBV12-4 and TRBJ2-7; 10 bases match TRBD1. This CDR3 region has 14 residues. V lost 5 bases and J lost 5; bases outside the gene matches: 6. CDR3 bases: TGTGCCAGCAGTCGACAGGGGGCGAGGAACGAGCAGTACTTC. It codes for CASSRQGARNEQYF.

This chain joins TRBV5-6 and TRBJ1-1; perhaps TRBD1 as D (6 bases). The CDR3 runs 15 residues. Per germline, CDR1 SGHDT and CDR2 YYEEEE. V was clipped by 3 bases and J by 4 bases, with 16 bases between them. CDR3 region: CASSSLGGGITEAFF. In DNA, the CDR3 is TGTGCCAGCAGCTCCCTAGGGGGAGGGATCACTGAAGCTTTCTTT.

This chain connects TRBV12-3 or TRBV12-4 to TRBJ1-2, with D hard to call. This CDR3 spans 14 amino acids. With 0 bases removed from V and 4 bases from J, the gap between germline ends came to 9 bases. In DNA, the CDR3 is TGTGCCAGCAGTTTAGCGTTCGGTTTCTATGGCTACACCTTC. This translates into CASSLAFGFYGYTF.

The chain combines TRBV20-1 with TRBJ1-4, with TRBD1 matching over 7 bases. The CDR3 runs to 16 residues. V shed 4 bases, J shed 6 bases, and the junction held 14 bases outside the gene matches. CDR1 is DFQATT and CDR2 is SNEGSKA in the germline V gene (reference sequence). In DNA form, the CDR3 reads TGCAGTGCTATACCATCAGGGGGAAAAGACTATGAAAAACTGTTTTTT. Translating gives CSAIPSGGKDYEKLFF.

A remark on this clonotype: The CDR3 end shows no conserved phenylalanine or tryptophan, and so a read error is likely. V usage is TRBV12-3 or TRBV12-4 and J usage is TRBJ1-2; 10 positions agree with TRBD1. There are 16 residues in the CDR3. J gave up 7 bases and V 4 bases, and 12 bases lay outside the gene matches. CDR3 in amino acids: CASSSHRGQGFGGYTS. CDR3 bases: TGTGCCAGCAGTTCCCACCGGGGACAGGGGTTCGGTGGCTACACCTCC.

This clonotype came up a few times. The chain employs TRBV18 and TRBJ1-1; no clear D gene. This CDR3 has 14 residues. The germline V gene has CDR1 KGHSH and CDR2 LQKENI. V was shortened by 4 bases and J by 1 base, with 10 bases between the two germline ends. CDR3: CASSREGANTEAFF. Written as DNA, the CDR3 is TGTGCCAGCTCACGTGAGGGAGCGAACACTGAAGCTTTCTTT.

The chain employs TRBV7-4 and TRBJ1-1, with a tentative D call TRBD1 (5 bases). Between the trimmed V and J ends, which lost 5 bases and 1 base, there was a span of 20 bases. The CDR3 totals 17 residues. Germline V gives CDR1 SGHVT, CDR2 SQSDAQ. CDR3 in amino acids: CASSPIQGTFGNTEAFF. CDR3 DNA: TGTGCCAGCAGCCCGATTCAGGGCACTTTCGGGAACACTGAAGCTTTCTTT.

This clonotype was recorded at least ten times. J is TRBJ1-3 and V is TRBV7-2; TRBD1 is a possible D gene (5 bases). V was cut by 5 bases and J by 2 bases, with 19 bases left in between. Germline V lookup: CDR1 SGHTA, CDR2 FQGNSA. CDR3 length equals 17 residues. In nucleotides, the CDR3 is TGTGCCAGCAGCCCCTGGGACCCTTTCCTTCCTGGAAACACCATATATTTT. Protein sequence: CASSPWDPFLPGNTIYF. The complete variable domain, with remaining parts taken from reference TRBV7-2 and TRBJ1-3, reads GAGVSQSPSNKVTEKGKDVELRCDPISGHTALYWYRQSLGQGLEFLIYFQGNSAPDKSGLPSDRFSAERTGGSVSTLTIQRTQQEDSAVYLCASSPWDPFLPGNTIYFGEGSWLTVV.

This clonotype was picked up one time. A read error is possible here, since a much larger clone lies one base away. The genes are TRBV7-9 and TRBJ1-4, with D unresolved. Germline V gene lookup returns CDR1 SEHNR and CDR2 FQNEAQ (reference sequence). The CDR3 consists of 15 residues. The CDR3 DNA follows: TGTACCAGCAGCTTAATGGGCAGCTCGGGTGAAAAACTGTTTTTT. It codes for CTSSLMGSSGEKLFF.

The V call is TRBV11-2, the J call TRBJ2-7; D not certain. Per the germline V gene, CDR1 is SGHAT and CDR2 is FQNNGV. Trimming pared 7 bases from V and 4 bases from J, leaving 11 bases between. This CDR3 has 12 residues. The CDR3 spells CASNTANYEQYF. CDR3 sequence (DNA): TGTGCCAGCAACACCGCGAATTACGAGCAGTACTTC.

Remarks on this clonotype: The junction and the germline gene differ at one end; a read error may be behind it. The rearrangement links TRBV12-3 or TRBV12-4 to TRBJ1-1; 7 nucleotides agree with TRBD1. This CDR3 region has 12 residues. The CDR3 reads CVSSFRDSEAFF. CDR3 coding DNA: TGTGTCAGCAGTTTCCGGGACAGTGAAGCTTTCTTT.